These 13 T cell receptor beta chains were sequenced from one sample in a study of cytomegalovirus exposure and HLA in healthy donors. The PCR used 60 Vbeta and 13 Jbeta primers. Libraries were prepared by immunoSEQ multiplex PCR; TCRdb keeps only in-frame clonotypes and omits some of them. This sample yields a few hundred thousand clones, of which 77% are seen a single time; around 2.9% belongs to the top ten. Sequencing was performed on PBMCs. The receptors stem from an older woman in good health and CMV-seropositive.

Points on this clone: At one end, the junction sequence differs from germline, possibly due to a read error. V gene TRBV6-1 combines with J gene TRBJ1-2; 9 nucleotides align to TRBD1. Looked up from germline, CDR1 is MNHNS and CDR2 is SASEGT. There are 12 residues in the CDR3. CDR3 protein: CASSEYNRGHPF. The CDR3 nucleotides are TGTGCCAGCAGTGAGTACAACAGGGGGCACCCCTTC.

The V gene is TRBV18, the J gene TRBJ1-5; unclear D gene. The germline V gene has CDR1 KGHSH and CDR2 LQKENI. The CDR3 is 13 amino acids. V was trimmed by 0 bases and J by 5 bases, leaving 5 bases between them. CDR3 loop: CASSPPGDQPQHF. DNA of the CDR3: TGTGCCAGCTCACCACCGGGAGATCAGCCCCAGCATTTT.

The chain has TRBV28 and TRBJ1-1, with D maybe TRBD1 (6 bases). Trimming stripped 5 bases from V and 4 bases from J, with 17 bases between. Germline V CDR1 and CDR2: MDHEN, SYDVKM. The CDR3 extends over 15 amino acids. CDR3 sequence: CASSQPATRGTEAFF. The CDR3 coding sequence is TGTGCCAGCAGTCAACCCGCCACCAGGGGCACTGAAGCTTTCTTT.

This chain connects TRBV7-2 to TRBJ1-2; a possible D gene is TRBD1 (6 bases). There are 14 residues in the CDR3. V gave up 3 bases and J gave up 4 bases, with 12 bases separating them. The germline V gene encodes CDR1 SGHTA and CDR2 FQGNSA. The CDR3 sequence: CASSFRQATYGYTF. CDR3 nucleotide sequence: TGTGCCAGCAGCTTTAGACAGGCCACCTATGGCTACACCTTC.

The chain is built from TRBV6-1 and TRBJ1-1, with D maybe TRBD1 (5 bases). Germline V gene sequence: CDR1 MNHNS, CDR2 SASEGT. Trimming took off 1 base at V and 6 bases at J, with 9 bases between the two ends. There are 13 residues in the CDR3. CDR3 bases: TGTGCCAGCAGTGAAGTCGGGGGATCTGAAGCTTTCTTT. The encoded protein is CASSEVGGSEAFF.

The chain carries TRBV30 and TRBJ1-4; D might be TRBD1 (5 bases). The CDR3 covers 13 residues. The V gene lost 0 bases and the J gene lost 8 bases, with 10 bases spanning the gap. Germline V gene data show CDR1 as GTSNPN and CDR2 as SVGIG (reference sequence). The CDR3 reads CAWSVYRPEKLFF. In DNA, the CDR3 is TGTGCCTGGAGTGTATACAGGCCGGAAAAACTGTTTTTT.

Here the CDR3 reads CASSRSRGDEQYF. CDR3 coding DNA: TGTGCCAGCTCAAGATCCAGGGGGGACGAGCAGTACTTC. The chain recombines TRBV18 with TRBJ2-7, with a possible D match to TRBD1 (7 bases). The length of the CDR3 is 13 residues. Per the germline V gene, CDR1 is KGHSH and CDR2 is LQKENI. Trimming stripped 5 bases from V and 5 bases from J, with 13 bases between.

This rearrangement joins TRBV9 to TRBJ2-7; 8 nucleotides agree with TRBD1. With 0 bases clipped from V and 9 bases from J, the junction kept 8 bases outside the gene matches. The CDR3 extends over 14 amino acids. Germline CDR1 is SGDLS and CDR2 is YYNGEE. The CDR3 is CASSVGQGFWGQYF. The CDR3 bases are TGTGCCAGCAGCGTAGGACAGGGGTTCTGGGGGCAGTACTTC.

DNA for the CDR3: TGTGCCTGGGCAGGGCTTACTGGAAACACCATATATTTT. Translated: CAWAGLTGNTIYF. The chain uses TRBV30 and TRBJ1-3; possibly TRBD1 for D (5 bases). CDR3 size: 13 residues. V shed 5 bases and J shed 2 bases, with 10 bases lying between them. From germline, CDR1 is GTSNPN and CDR2 SVGIG (reference sequence).

The chain carries TRBV11-2 and TRBJ2-1; a possible D gene is TRBD1 (6 bases). The germline V gene has CDR1 SGHAT and CDR2 FQNNGV. This CDR3 has 15 residues. The ends were cut back, 3 bases at V and 0 bases at J, with 9 bases in the middle. This chain's CDR3 is CASSFTGISYNEQFF. DNA for the CDR3: TGTGCCAGCAGCTTTACAGGGATCTCCTACAATGAGCAGTTCTTC.

Turning to this clone: Other DNA variants within this sample encode the same CDR3. CDR3 coding DNA: TGTGCCAGCAGCTTCGCCAGACAAGAGACCCAGTACTTC. Residues: CASSFARQETQYF. The rearrangement links TRBV11-2 to TRBJ2-5; D ambiguous. The CDR3 extends over 13 amino acids. The V gene's germline CDR1 is SGHAT and CDR2 FQNNGV. Trimming pared 3 bases from V and 2 bases from J, leaving 7 bases between.

This chain joins TRBV11-1 and TRBJ2-1; 10 nucleotides match TRBD2. The germline V gene encodes CDR1 SGHAT and CDR2 FQDESV (reference sequence). V lost 4 bases, J lost 3 bases, and 12 bases stayed unmatched. This CDR3 contains 18 residues. The CDR3 loop reads CASSSNGAGGPIYNEQFF. The CDR3 DNA reads as TGTGCCAGCAGCTCCAACGGAGCGGGAGGGCCAATCTACAATGAGCAGTTCTTC.

The chain has TRBV5-1 and TRBJ2-1; TRBD2 agrees at 14 bases. V shed 0 bases, J shed 2 bases, and the junction held 1 base outside the gene matches. In germline, CDR1 is SGHRS, CDR2 YFSETQ. This CDR3 spans 17 amino acids. The CDR3 coding sequence is TGCGCCAGCAGCTTGGGGACTAGCGGGAGGACCTACAATGAGCAGTTCTTC. This codes for CASSLGTSGRTYNEQFF.